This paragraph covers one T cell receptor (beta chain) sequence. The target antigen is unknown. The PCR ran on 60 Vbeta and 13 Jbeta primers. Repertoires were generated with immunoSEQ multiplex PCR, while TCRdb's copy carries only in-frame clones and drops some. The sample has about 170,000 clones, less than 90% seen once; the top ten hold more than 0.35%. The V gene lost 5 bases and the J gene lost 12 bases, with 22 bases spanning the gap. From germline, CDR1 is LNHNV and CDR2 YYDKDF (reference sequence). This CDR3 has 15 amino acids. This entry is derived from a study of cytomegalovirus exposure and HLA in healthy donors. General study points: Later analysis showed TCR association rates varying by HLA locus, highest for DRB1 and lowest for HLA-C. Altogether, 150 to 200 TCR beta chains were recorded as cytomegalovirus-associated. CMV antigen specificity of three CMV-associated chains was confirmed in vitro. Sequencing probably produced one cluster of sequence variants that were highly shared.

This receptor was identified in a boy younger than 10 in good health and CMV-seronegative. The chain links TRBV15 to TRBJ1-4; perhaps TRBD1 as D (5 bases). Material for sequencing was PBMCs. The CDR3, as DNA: TGTGCCACCAGCCGCGGGGGAGGTCGAGTGGAAGAACTGTTTTTT. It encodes CATSRGGGRVEELFF.